This record covers a single TCR beta chain. This sample stems from a study of blood T cell repertoires in COVID-19. J lost 5 bases, V lost 0 bases, and 9 bases had no gene match. This CDR3 comprises 17 residues. The germline gives CDR1 SGHRS, CDR2 YFSETQ. Using immunoSEQ multiplex PCR, the repertoire was profiled, and TCRdb retains in-frame clones only, with some absent. The data show approximately 90,000 clones, about nine tenths seen once. The V and J genes are TRBV5-1 and TRBJ1-5, with TRBD1 identical over 9 bases. Sequenced sample: peripheral blood. This TCR was recovered from a woman aged 70-85 years with acute or convalescent COVID-19. The CDR3 loop is CASSLGDGTGMHQPQHF. CDR3 bases: TGCGCCAGCAGCTTGGGAGACGGGACAGGGATGCATCAGCCCCAGCATTTT.